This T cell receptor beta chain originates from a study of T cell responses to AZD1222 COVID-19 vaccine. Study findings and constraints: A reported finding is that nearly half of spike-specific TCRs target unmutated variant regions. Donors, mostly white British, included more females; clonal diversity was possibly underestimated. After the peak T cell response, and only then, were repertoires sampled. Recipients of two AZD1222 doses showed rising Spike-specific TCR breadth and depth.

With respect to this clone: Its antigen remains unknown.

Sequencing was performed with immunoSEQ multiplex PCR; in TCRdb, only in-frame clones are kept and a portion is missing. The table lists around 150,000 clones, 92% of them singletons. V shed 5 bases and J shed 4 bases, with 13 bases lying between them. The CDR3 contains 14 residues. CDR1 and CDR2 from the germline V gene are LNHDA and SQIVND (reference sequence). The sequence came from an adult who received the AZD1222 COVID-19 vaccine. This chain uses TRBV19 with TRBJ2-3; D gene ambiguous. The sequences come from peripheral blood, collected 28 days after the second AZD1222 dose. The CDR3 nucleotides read TGTGCCAGTAGTTTCCAGGTTTTGGCAGATACGCAGTATTTT. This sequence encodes CASSFQVLADTQYF.